The clone carrying this T cell receptor (beta chain) was detected a few times. Its antigen remains unknown. This CDR3 region has 15 residues. Unmatched junction bases numbered 8, after V lost 5 bases and J lost 2 bases. Germline values: CDR1 MDHEN, CDR2 SYDVKM. The data are from a study of radiotherapy plus CTLA-4 blockade in lung cancer. About the study: Patients showed objective responses in about 20% of cases and disease control in under 40%.

Produced via immunoSEQ multiplex PCR; TCRdb's table is partial and in-frame only. The sample carries roughly 25,000 clones, roughly 73% recorded once. Ipilimumab-mediated CTLA-4 blockade plus focal radiation was given to patients having chemo-refractory metastatic non-small-cell lung cancer. Findings and caveats of the study: Early blood T cell clone dynamics, with interferon-beta, were reported to best predict response. Blood saw expansion of tumor-derived TCR clones after radiotherapy plus ipilimumab.

This receptor was identified in a human donor with non-small cell lung cancer who had stable disease on radiotherapy plus ipilimumab. The sequenced sample was peripheral blood, obtained from a patient treated with radiotherapy plus ipilimumab. The chain joins TRBV28 to TRBJ1-1, with 7 bases matching TRBD1. The DNA for the CDR3 is TGTGCCAGCAGTGCTATCCAGGGGGTCAACACTGAAGCTTTCTTT. It encodes CASSAIQGVNTEAFF.